The sequence of this TCR beta chain was determined in a study of Tregs in tolerant kidney transplant recipients. Sequencing used immunoSEQ multiplex PCR; TCRdb keeps in-frame clones, though not all of them. This sample has around 70,000 clones, with roughly 89% found just once. Trimming stripped 3 bases from V and 5 bases from J, with 10 bases between. Germline V gene sequence: CDR1 ENHRY, CDR2 SYGVKD. This CDR3 is 13 amino acids long. As regards this clone: Its antigen is not known.

Unstimulated regulatory T cells (CD4+CD25+CD127-), CD4+CD25- non-regulatory cells, CD4 and CD8 cells were FACS-sorted from thawed PBMCs. The study's findings and limits: Activated donor B cell expansion appeared to reveal the most relevant donor-specific TCRbeta repertoire.

This chain joins TRBV10-3 and TRBJ2-5; TRBD2 is a possible D gene (5 bases). This TCR was sampled from a human donor who received a combined kidney and bone marrow transplant. The specimen was CD8+ T cells from blood, collected before the transplant. The DNA of the CDR3 is TGTGCCATCAGTGACGGGGTTGGGGAGACCCAGTACTTC. Translation gives CAISDGVGETQYF.